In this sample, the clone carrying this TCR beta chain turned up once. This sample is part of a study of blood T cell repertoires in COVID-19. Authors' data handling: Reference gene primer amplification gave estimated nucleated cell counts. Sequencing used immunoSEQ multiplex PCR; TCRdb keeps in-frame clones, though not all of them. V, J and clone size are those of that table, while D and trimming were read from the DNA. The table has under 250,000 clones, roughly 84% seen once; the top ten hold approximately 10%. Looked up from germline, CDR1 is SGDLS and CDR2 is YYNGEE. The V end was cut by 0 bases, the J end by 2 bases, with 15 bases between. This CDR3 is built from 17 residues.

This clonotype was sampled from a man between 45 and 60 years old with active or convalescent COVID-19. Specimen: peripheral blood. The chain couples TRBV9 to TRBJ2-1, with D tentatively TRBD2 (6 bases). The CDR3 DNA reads TGTGCCAGCAGCGTAGCCCCGGCGGGACCGCCCTACAATGAGCAGTTCTTC. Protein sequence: CASSVAPAGPPYNEQFF.